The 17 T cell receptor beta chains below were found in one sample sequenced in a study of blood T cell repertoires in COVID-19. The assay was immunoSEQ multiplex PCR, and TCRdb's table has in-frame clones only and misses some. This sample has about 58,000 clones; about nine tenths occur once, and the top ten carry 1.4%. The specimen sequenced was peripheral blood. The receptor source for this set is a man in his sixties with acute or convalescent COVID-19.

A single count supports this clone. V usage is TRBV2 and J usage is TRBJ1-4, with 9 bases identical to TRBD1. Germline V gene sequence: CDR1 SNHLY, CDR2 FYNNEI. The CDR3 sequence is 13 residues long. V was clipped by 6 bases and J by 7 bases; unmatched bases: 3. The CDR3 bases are TGTGCCAGCAGGGGACAGGGTCTTGAAAAACTGTTTTTT. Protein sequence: CASRGQGLEKLFF.

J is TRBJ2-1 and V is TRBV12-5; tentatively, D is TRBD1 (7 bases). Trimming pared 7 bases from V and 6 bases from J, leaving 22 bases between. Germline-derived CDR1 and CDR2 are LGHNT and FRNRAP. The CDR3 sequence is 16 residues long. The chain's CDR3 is CASEGGAGHSVNEQFF. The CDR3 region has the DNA TGTGCTAGTGAAGGGGGCGCGGGACACAGCGTCAATGAGCAGTTCTTC.

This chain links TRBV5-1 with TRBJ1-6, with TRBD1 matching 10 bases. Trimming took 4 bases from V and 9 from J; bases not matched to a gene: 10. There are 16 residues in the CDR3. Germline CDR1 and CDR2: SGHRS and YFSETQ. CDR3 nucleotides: TGCGCCAGCAGCGCCGCCGGGACAGGGGAGGGTTCACCCCTCCACTTT. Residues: CASSAAGTGEGSPLHF. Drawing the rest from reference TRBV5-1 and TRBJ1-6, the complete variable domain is KAGVTQTPRYLIKTRGQQVTLSCSPISGHRSVSWYQQTPGQGLQFLFEYFSETQRNKGNFPGRFSGRQFSNSRSEMNVSTLELGDSALYLCASSAAGTGEGSPLHFGNGTRLTVT.

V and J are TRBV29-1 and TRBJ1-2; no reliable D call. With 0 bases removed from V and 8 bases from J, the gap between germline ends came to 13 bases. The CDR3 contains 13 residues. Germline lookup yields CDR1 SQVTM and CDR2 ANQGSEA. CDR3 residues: CSVEDLQARGYTF. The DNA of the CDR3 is TGCAGCGTTGAAGATCTGCAGGCTCGAGGCTACACCTTC.

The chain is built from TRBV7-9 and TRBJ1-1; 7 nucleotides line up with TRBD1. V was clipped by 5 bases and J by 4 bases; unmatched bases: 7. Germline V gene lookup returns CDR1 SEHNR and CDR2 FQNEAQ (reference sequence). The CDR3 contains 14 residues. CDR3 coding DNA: TGTGCCAGCAGCCGCGACAGGGACGGCACTGAAGCTTTCTTT. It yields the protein CASSRDRDGTEAFF.

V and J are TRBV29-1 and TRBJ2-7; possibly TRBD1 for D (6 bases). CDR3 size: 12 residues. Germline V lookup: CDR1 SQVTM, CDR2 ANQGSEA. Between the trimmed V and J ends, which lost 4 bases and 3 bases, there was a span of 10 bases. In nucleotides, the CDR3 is TGCAGCGTTGGATGGACAGTCTACGAGCAGTACTTC. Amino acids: CSVGWTVYEQYF.

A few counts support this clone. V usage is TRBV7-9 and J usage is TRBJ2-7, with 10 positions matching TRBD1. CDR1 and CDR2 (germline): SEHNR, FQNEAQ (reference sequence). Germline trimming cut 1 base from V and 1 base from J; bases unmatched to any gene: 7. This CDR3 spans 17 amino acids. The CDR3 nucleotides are TGTGCCAGCAGCTTAGGTGGGACAGGGGCGATATCCTACGAGCAGTACTTC. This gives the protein CASSLGGTGAISYEQYF.

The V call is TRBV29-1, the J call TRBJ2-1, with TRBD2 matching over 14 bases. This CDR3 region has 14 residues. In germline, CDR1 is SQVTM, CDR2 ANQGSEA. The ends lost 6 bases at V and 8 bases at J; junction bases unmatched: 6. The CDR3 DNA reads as TGCAGCGTGGCGGGACTAGCGGGAGTCTATGAGCAGTTCTTC. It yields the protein CSVAGLAGVYEQFF.

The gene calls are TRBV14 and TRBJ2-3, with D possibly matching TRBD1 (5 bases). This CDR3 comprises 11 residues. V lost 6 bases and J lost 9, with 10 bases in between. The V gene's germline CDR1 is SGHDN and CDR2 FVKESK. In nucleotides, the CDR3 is TGTGCCAGCAGGTCAGGGCGAACGCAGTATTTT. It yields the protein CASRSGRTQYF.

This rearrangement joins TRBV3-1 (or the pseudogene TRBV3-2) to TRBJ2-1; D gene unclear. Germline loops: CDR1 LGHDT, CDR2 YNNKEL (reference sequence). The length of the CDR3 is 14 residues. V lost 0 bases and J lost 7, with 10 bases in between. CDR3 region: CASSQDRSRNEQFF. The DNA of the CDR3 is TGTGCCAGCAGCCAAGATCGTTCGAGGAATGAGCAGTTCTTC.

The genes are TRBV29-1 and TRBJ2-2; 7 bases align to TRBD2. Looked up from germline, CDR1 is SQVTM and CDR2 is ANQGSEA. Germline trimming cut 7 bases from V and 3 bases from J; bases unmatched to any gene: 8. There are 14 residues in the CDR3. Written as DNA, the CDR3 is TGCAGCGCTGGGGGGAGGGAGGACACCGGGGAGCTGTTTTTT. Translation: CSAGGREDTGELFF.

CDR3 residues: CASSPLGVRYEQYF. In DNA form, the CDR3 reads TGTGCCAGCTCACCACTAGGGGTGAGGTACGAGCAGTACTTC. The chain couples TRBV18 to TRBJ2-7; D possibly corresponds to TRBD1 (5 bases). CDR1 KGHSH and CDR2 LQKENI come from the germline V gene. The CDR3 length is 14 residues. V lost 1 base, J lost 4 bases, and 11 bases lay in between.

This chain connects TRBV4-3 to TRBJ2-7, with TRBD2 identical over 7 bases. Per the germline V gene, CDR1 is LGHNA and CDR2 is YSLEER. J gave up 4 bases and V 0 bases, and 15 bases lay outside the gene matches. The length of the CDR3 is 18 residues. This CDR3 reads CASSQDIVVGGSGYEQYF. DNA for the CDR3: TGCGCCAGCAGCCAAGATATAGTCGTAGGCGGGAGTGGGTACGAGCAGTACTTC.

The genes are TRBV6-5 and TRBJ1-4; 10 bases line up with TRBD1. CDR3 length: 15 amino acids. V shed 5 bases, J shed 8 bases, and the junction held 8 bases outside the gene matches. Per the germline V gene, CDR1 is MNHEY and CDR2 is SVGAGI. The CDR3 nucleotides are TGTGCCAGCAGTCCCAGGGACAGGGGTTGGGAAAAACTGTTTTTT. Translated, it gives CASSPRDRGWEKLFF.

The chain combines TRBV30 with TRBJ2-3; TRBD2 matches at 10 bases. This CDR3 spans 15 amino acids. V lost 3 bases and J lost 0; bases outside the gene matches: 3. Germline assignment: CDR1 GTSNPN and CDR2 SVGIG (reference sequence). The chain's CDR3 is CAWSRTSGSTDTQYF. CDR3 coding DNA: TGTGCCTGGAGCCGGACTAGCGGAAGCACAGATACGCAGTATTTT.

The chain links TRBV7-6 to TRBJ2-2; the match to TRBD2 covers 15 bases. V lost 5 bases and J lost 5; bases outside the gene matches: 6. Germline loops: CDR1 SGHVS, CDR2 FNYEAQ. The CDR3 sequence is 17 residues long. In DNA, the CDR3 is TGTGCCAGCAGCCCTGGACTAGCGGGAGGGCCGACCGGGGAGCTGTTTTTT. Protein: CASSPGLAGGPTGELFF.

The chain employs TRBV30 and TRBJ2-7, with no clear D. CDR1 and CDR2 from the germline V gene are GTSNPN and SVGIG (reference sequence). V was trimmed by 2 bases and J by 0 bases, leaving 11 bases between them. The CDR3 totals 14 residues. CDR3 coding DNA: TGTGCCTGGAGTCCCACCCTGAGCTCCTACGAGCAGTACTTC. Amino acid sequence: CAWSPTLSSYEQYF.